These 24 T cell receptor beta chains came from one sample sequenced in a study of CD8+ T cells in alopecia areata. Sequencing templates came from extracted RNA that was reverse transcribed into cDNA. Profiled with immunoSEQ multiplex PCR; TCRdb holds only in-frame clones, not every one. The sample carries under 95,000 clones, 60% to 80% recorded once. Treatment here: oral pan-JAK inhibitor, 5-10 mg twice daily. Sample: CD8+ T cells sorted from blood, taken between weeks 43 and 45, from a patient treated with tofacitinib. All receptors derive from a human donor with alopecia areata.

This clone was seen more than once but under ten times. The chain links TRBV7-8 to TRBJ2-3; D uncertain. The germline gives CDR1 SGHVS, CDR2 FQNEAQ. Trimming removed 1 base at V and 3 bases at J, with 5 bases between. The CDR3 consists of 13 residues. CDR3 protein: CASSLVDTDTQYF. The CDR3 DNA reads TGTGCCAGCAGCTTAGTGGATACAGATACGCAGTATTTT.

V gene TRBV5-6 combines with J gene TRBJ2-7, with a possible D match to TRBD1 (6 bases). Germline CDR1 SGHDT, CDR2 YYEEEE. V shed 3 bases and J shed 9 bases, with 13 bases lying between them. This CDR3 has 12 amino acids. The CDR3 protein is CASSYTGIPQYF. The CDR3 DNA follows: TGTGCCAGCAGCTATACAGGGATTCCGCAGTACTTC.

This clone was picked up one time. CDR3 nucleotides: TGTGCCAGTAGTATAGACCCGGGCCCGAACACTGAAGCTTTCTTT. It translates to CASSIDPGPNTEAFF. V and J are TRBV19 and TRBJ1-1; D unclear. V was trimmed by 0 bases and J by 1 base, leaving 9 bases between them. CDR1 is LNHDA and CDR2 is SQIVND in the germline V gene (reference sequence). The CDR3 has 15 amino acids.

The V and J genes are TRBV7-9 and TRBJ1-1; no reliable D call. This CDR3 spans 16 amino acids. In germline, CDR1 is SEHNR, CDR2 FQNEAQ (reference sequence). Trimming shortened V by 5 bases and J by 2 bases, and 18 bases separated the two germline ends. The CDR3 bases are TGTGCCAGCAGCCCCCCCGGAACTCCGGGCAACACTGAAGCTTTCTTT. It translates to CASSPPGTPGNTEAFF.

This sequence joins TRBV5-1 and TRBJ1-2, with TRBD1 as a possible D gene (5 bases). The CDR3 is made up of 12 amino acids. Germline V CDR1 and CDR2: SGHRS, YFSETQ. Trimming stripped 4 bases from V and 6 bases from J, with 10 bases between. The chain's CDR3 is CASSLRGDGYTF. Here the CDR3 DNA reads TGCGCCAGCAGCCTCCGGGGGGATGGCTACACCTTC.

The V and J genes are TRBV19 and TRBJ2-3; the D call may be TRBD1 or TRBD2 (6 bases each). V shed 4 bases and J shed 5 bases, with 19 bases lying between them. The V gene's germline CDR1 is LNHDA and CDR2 SQIVND (reference sequence). The CDR3 contains 16 residues. As DNA, the CDR3 is TGTGCCAGTAGTACCCCGGTGGGGGGCGAGCAAGATACGCAGTATTTT. Its protein is CASSTPVGGEQDTQYF.

There are a few counts of this clone. DNA of the CDR3: TGTGCCAGCAGTGTCCAGGGTGGGAGCACAGATACGCAGTATTTT. Residues: CASSVQGGSTDTQYF. V is TRBV2 and J is TRBJ2-3; TRBD1 might be the D (5 bases). Trimming removed 4 bases from V and 0 bases from J, with 11 bases in between. Germline V gives CDR1 SNHLY, CDR2 FYNNEI. The CDR3 sequence is 15 residues long.

The rearrangement links TRBV10-3 to TRBJ2-3; a possible D gene is TRBD1 (5 bases). The V end lost 3 bases, the J end lost 6 bases, and 10 bases lay between the germline ends. Germline V gene lookup returns CDR1 ENHRY and CDR2 SYGVKD. CDR3 length: 13 amino acids. In DNA form, the CDR3 reads TGTGCCATCAGTGATGCAGGGTTGGATACGCAGTATTTT. Amino acids: CAISDAGLDTQYF.

The chain is built from TRBV29-1 and TRBJ2-1, with 7 bases that match TRBD1. V gave up 0 bases and J gave up 5 bases; unmatched junction bases: 7. Germline CDR1 reads SQVTM; CDR2 reads ANQGSEA. This CDR3 is 15 amino acids long. The CDR3 loop is CSVEDHRGADNEQFF. Here the CDR3 DNA reads TGCAGCGTTGAAGATCACAGGGGAGCGGACAATGAGCAGTTCTTC.

The V call is TRBV2, the J call TRBJ1-5, with unresolved D. CDR3 length equals 14 residues. The germline CDR1 and CDR2 sequences are SNHLY and FYNNEI. V was pared by 6 bases and J by 2 bases, with 11 bases between. Here the CDR3 DNA reads TGTGCCAGCAGCGAATGGGTTGGCAATCAGCCCCAGCATTTT. Its translation is CASSEWVGNQPQHF.

The rearrangement links TRBV2 to TRBJ2-4; no definite D call. The length of the CDR3 is 11 residues. V was pared by 8 bases and J by 2 bases, with 4 bases between. Germline V gene sequence: CDR1 SNHLY, CDR2 FYNNEI. The CDR3 sequence: CASRTKNIQYF. The CDR3 nucleotides read TGTGCCAGCCGGACCAAAAACATTCAGTACTTC.

The rearrangement links TRBV30 to TRBJ1-1, with a tentative D call TRBD1 (6 bases). Germline-derived CDR1 and CDR2 are GTSNPN and SVGIG (reference sequence). Trimming removed 0 bases from V and 3 bases from J, with 11 bases in between. This CDR3 has 14 amino acids. CDR3 sequence reads: CAWSVGQGYTEAFF. CDR3 nucleotide sequence: TGTGCCTGGAGTGTAGGGCAGGGGTACACTGAAGCTTTCTTT. The complete variable domain, with remaining parts taken from reference TRBV30 and TRBJ1-1, reads SQTIHQWPATLVQPVGSPLSLECTVEGTSNPNLYWYRQAAGRGLQLLFYSVGIGQISSEVPQNLSASRPQDRQFILSSKKLLLSDSGFYLCAWSVGQGYTEAFFGQGTRLTVV.

This chain links TRBV10-3 with TRBJ1-2; 7 bases match TRBD1. The CDR3 sequence is 15 residues long. J was trimmed by 1 base and V by 8 bases; bases with no gene match: 10. Germline-derived CDR1 and CDR2 are ENHRY and SYGVKD. The CDR3 DNA is TGTGCCATCTACGACCCGGGACAGTTTAACTATGGCTACACCTTC. This codes for CAIYDPGQFNYGYTF.

V and J are TRBV9 and TRBJ2-3; D is unclear. Trimming shortened V by 3 bases and J by 2 bases, and 10 bases separated the two germline ends. This CDR3 region has 14 residues. The germline gives CDR1 SGDLS, CDR2 YYNGEE. The CDR3 sequence is CASSEGSSTDTQYF. CDR3 DNA sequence: TGTGCCAGCAGCGAGGGCAGCTCCACAGATACGCAGTATTTT.

This clone has a single count. The chain employs TRBV9 and TRBJ2-7; D is perhaps TRBD1 (6 bases). The CDR3 covers 15 residues. CDR1 is SGDLS, CDR2 YYNGEE, per germline. V lost 3 bases to trimming and J lost 5 bases, with 18 bases between them. The CDR3 reads CASSAETGWFDEQYF. CDR3 DNA sequence: TGTGCCAGCAGCGCGGAGACAGGCTGGTTTGACGAGCAGTACTTC.

The chain uses TRBV10-1 and TRBJ2-5, with 9 bases aligning to TRBD1. The CDR3 loop spans 15 amino acids. Germline-derived CDR1 and CDR2 are WNHNN and SYGVQD (reference sequence). The junction had 4 bases not matched to a gene; V was cut back by 4 bases and J by 1 base. CDR3 sequence (DNA): TGCGCCAGCAGTGTCGACAGGGGGTCCCAAGAGACCCAGTACTTC. Translating it yields CASSVDRGSQETQYF.

Only one count was recorded for this clone. The chain is built from TRBV4-1 and TRBJ2-2; TRBD1 aligns across 10 bases. V shed 3 bases, J shed 7 bases, and the junction held 5 bases outside the gene matches. CDR1 and CDR2 from the germline V gene are MGHRA and YSYEKL. CDR3 size: 15 residues. This CDR3 reads CASSHPGQGDGELFF. CDR3 nucleotide sequence: TGCGCCAGCAGCCACCCCGGACAGGGGGACGGGGAGCTGTTTTTT.

This chain connects TRBV30 to TRBJ2-3; D is uncertain. The germline V and J ends were trimmed by 4 bases and 7 bases, with 12 bases remaining between them. The CDR3 sequence is 12 residues long. Germline CDR1 and CDR2: GTSNPN and SVGIG (reference sequence). CDR3 region: CAWNLNRNTQYF. The CDR3 DNA is TGTGCCTGGAACCTCAACAGAAATACGCAGTATTTT.

The V gene is TRBV7-9, the J gene TRBJ2-3; unclear D gene. With 0 bases removed from V and 2 bases from J, the gap between germline ends came to 9 bases. The CDR3 is 15 residues long. Germline V CDR1 and CDR2: SEHNR, FQNEAQ (reference sequence). The CDR3 DNA is TGTGCCAGCAGCTTAGCGAAACAGATCACAGATACGCAGTATTTT. Translating gives CASSLAKQITDTQYF.

This sequence joins TRBV4-3 and TRBJ1-2, with D uncertain. Germline CDR1 and CDR2: LGHNA and YSLEER. There are 17 residues in the CDR3. The V end lost 0 bases, the J end lost 4 bases, and 18 bases lay between the germline ends. The chain's CDR3 is CASSQDRTAPRSYGYTF. DNA of the CDR3: TGCGCCAGCAGCCAAGATCGAACAGCACCACGAAGCTATGGCTACACCTTC.

The chain links TRBV4-1 to TRBJ2-3; D unclear. CDR1 and CDR2 from the germline V gene are MGHRA and YSYEKL. The germline V and J ends were trimmed by 0 bases and 1 base, with 8 bases remaining between them. The CDR3 is 15 amino acids. The DNA of the CDR3 is TGCGCCAGCAGCCAAGATCCGGTGGGCACAGATACGCAGTATTTT. This sequence encodes CASSQDPVGTDTQYF.

The V and J genes are TRBV7-3 and TRBJ2-7, with 12 bases aligning to TRBD2. Germline CDR1 is SGHTA and CDR2 is FQGTGA. V lost 4 bases, J lost 3 bases, and 4 bases stayed unmatched. The CDR3 is 15 residues long. In nucleotides, the CDR3 is TGTGCCAGCAGCTCGCTAGCGGGGGGGCTCTACGAGCAGTACTTC. It is translated as CASSSLAGGLYEQYF.

There are a few counts of this clone. Other nucleotide sequences from this sample produce the same CDR3. The V call is TRBV5-1, the J call TRBJ2-1, with TRBD2 matching 8 bases. V dropped 2 bases and J dropped 1; count of bases not matched to a gene: 2. This CDR3 region has 15 residues. Per germline, CDR1 SGHRS and CDR2 YFSETQ. The CDR3 sequence: CASSLTGGSYNEQFF. In DNA form, the CDR3 reads TGCGCCAGCAGCTTAACGGGGGGGTCCTACAATGAGCAGTTCTTC.

The V gene is TRBV27, the J gene TRBJ1-5; maybe TRBD1 (6 bases). The CDR3 is 14 amino acids. Deletions cut 5 bases from V and 7 bases from J, with 15 bases between. Germline CDR1 is MNHEY and CDR2 is SMNVEV (reference sequence). This CDR3 is CASSPPTGQQPQHF. Here the CDR3 DNA reads TGTGCCAGCAGTCCCCCTACAGGGCAACAGCCCCAGCATTTT.